What follows are 15 T cell receptor beta chains derived from one specimen sequenced in a study of blood T cells in healthy people across ages (dated by TCRdb to the mid-2010s). Library method: 5' RACE. The listed sequencing device is Illumina HiSeq 2500. A second PCR of roughly 7 to 11 cycles was performed with a sample-barcoded 5' primer and a J-beta primer mix. Clones were called with MiXCR by TCRdb after fastp trimmed the public reads at Q25, and only in-frame beta chains were retained. Each entry merges the rows of one CDR3 protein and shows their most common DNA and genes. Across this sample there are roughly 800,000 distinct CDR3 sequences, with about three fifths seen only once. The ten largest clonotypes hold 20% to 25% of the sample. The specimen was blood. These receptors were taken from a man between 25 and 39 years old in good health.

This clonotype was counted between two and nine times. J is TRBJ2-4 and V is TRBV7-2, with 8 positions matching TRBD1. CDR3 length: 14 residues. V trimming: 3 bases; J trimming: 14 bases; junction bases outside the gene matches: 12. Germline-derived CDR1 and CDR2 are SGHTA and FQGNSA. The CDR3 DNA sequence: TGTGCCAGCAGCTTGGACAGGGAAGTCCGGCTGAAGTACTTC. Amino acid sequence: CASSLDREVRLKYF.

The rearrangement joins TRBV4-1 to TRBJ2-3, with 9 bases lining up with TRBD1. There are 17 residues in the CDR3. Germline V lookup: CDR1 MGHRA, CDR2 YSYEKL. J lost 6 bases, V lost 0 bases, and 10 bases had no gene match. The CDR3 nucleotides read TGCGCCAGCAGCCAAGATGGGACAGGGAAGGCTCTGGATACGCAGTATTTT. Amino acid sequence: CASSQDGTGKALDTQYF.

The chain recombines TRBV6-5 with TRBJ2-1; D uncertain. There are 17 residues in the CDR3. Trimming pared 4 bases from V and 0 bases from J, leaving 16 bases between. CDR1 is MNHEY and CDR2 is SVGAGI in the germline V gene. This chain's CDR3 is CASSFGRHPSSYNEQFF. The CDR3 nucleotides are TGTGCCAGCAGTTTCGGTCGGCATCCGAGCTCCTACAATGAGCAGTTCTTC.

The genes are TRBV10-3 and TRBJ2-4, with 8 positions matching TRBD1. The J call is uncertain, as TRBJ2-5 better fits the DNA end. This CDR3 contains 15 residues. The germline gives CDR1 ENHRY, CDR2 SYGVKD. CDR3 nucleotide sequence: TGTGCCATCAGTGATAGGGGACAGGTTGGGGAGACCCAGTACTTC. Protein sequence: CAISDRGQVGETQYF.

The chain combines TRBV5-1 with TRBJ2-5; the match to TRBD1 covers 8 bases. The assigned J gene may be wrong: the sequence end matches TRBJ2-7 better. Looked up from germline, CDR1 is SGHRS and CDR2 is YFSETQ. There are 14 residues in the CDR3. The CDR3 DNA is TGCGCCAGCAGCTTTGGACAGGGTGTTGACGAGCAGTACTTC. The encoded protein is CASSFGQGVDEQYF.

This chain uses TRBV7-7 with TRBJ2-1; TRBD1 matches 10 bases. The CDR3 covers 15 residues. V shed 5 bases, J shed 6 bases, and the junction held 7 bases outside the gene matches. The germline V gene encodes CDR1 SSHAT and CDR2 FNYEAQ (reference sequence). This CDR3 is CASSLGDRGINEQFF. The CDR3 DNA is TGTGCCAGCAGCCTGGGGGACAGGGGTATCAATGAGCAGTTCTTC.

This clonotype appeared a few times. The genes are TRBV27 and TRBJ1-2, with TRBD1 identical over 7 bases. Germline trimming cut 0 bases from V and 8 bases from J; bases unmatched to any gene: 18. The germline CDR1 and CDR2 sequences are MNHEY and SMNVEV (reference sequence). This CDR3 has 18 amino acids. The CDR3 is CASSLSGQGGYRRTGYTF. CDR3 DNA: TGTGCCAGCAGTTTATCGGGGCAGGGGGGTTATAGGAGGACCGGCTACACCTTC.

Only a few counts were recorded for this clonotype. The V and J genes are TRBV7-9 and TRBJ2-3, with a possible D match to TRBD2 (6 bases). Trimming shortened V by 6 bases and J by 0 bases, and 19 bases separated the two germline ends. Germline CDR1 reads SEHNR; CDR2 reads FQNEAQ (reference sequence). This CDR3 has 17 amino acids. The chain's CDR3 is CASSPAPAGLSTDTQYF. As DNA, the CDR3 is TGTGCCAGCAGTCCCGCCCCAGCGGGCCTTAGCACAGATACGCAGTATTTT. Filled out from reference TRBV7-9 and TRBJ2-3, the complete variable domain reads DTGVSQNPRHKITKRGQNVTFRCDPISEHNRLYWYRQTLGQGPEFLTYFQNEAQLEKSRLLSDRFSAERPKGSFSTLEIQRTEQGDSAMYLCASSPAPAGLSTDTQYFGPGTRLTVL.

The sample holds a few counts of this clonotype. The gene calls are TRBV4-3 and TRBJ2-4, with 7 bases aligning to TRBD1. The last part of the DNA fits TRBJ2-7 better; the J call may be wrong. This CDR3 has 15 amino acids. Germline-derived CDR1 and CDR2 are LGHNA and YSLEER. Here the CDR3 DNA reads TGCGCCAGCAGCCAAAACCCCGGGACAGTAAACGAGCAGTACTTC. The encoded protein is CASSQNPGTVNEQYF.

This rearrangement joins TRBV12-3 or TRBV12-4 to TRBJ2-5, with D tentatively TRBD1 or TRBD2 (5 bases each). Between the trimmed V and J ends, which lost 0 bases and 5 bases, there was a span of 16 bases. This CDR3 comprises 16 residues. The chain's CDR3 is CASSLANGDLGETQYF. The CDR3, as DNA: TGTGCCAGCAGTTTAGCTAACGGGGACCTTGGCGAGACCCAGTACTTC.

This clonotype was observed a handful of times. V is TRBV7-2 and J is TRBJ2-1; TRBD1 matches 7 bases. Germline V gene data show CDR1 as SGHTA and CDR2 as FQGNSA. CDR3 length: 13 residues. After removal of 5 bases from V and 9 bases from J, the junction contained 7 bases not matched to a gene. The CDR3, as DNA: TGTGCCAGCAGCCCGACAGGGTTTCGTGAGCAGTTCTTC. Translating gives CASSPTGFREQFF.

This clonotype was picked up one time. The rearrangement joins TRBV7-2 to TRBJ2-4; 9 bases match TRBD1. Germline-derived CDR1 and CDR2 are SGHTA and FQGNSA. The CDR3 is 15 residues long. The ends lost 5 bases at V and 3 bases at J; junction bases unmatched: 5. The CDR3 loop is CASSQQGAGKNIQYF. DNA of the CDR3: TGTGCCAGCAGCCAACAGGGGGCCGGCAAAAACATTCAGTACTTC.

This clonotype was seen a few times. This chain joins TRBV30 and TRBJ2-7, with D unclear. The CDR3 totals 11 residues. Germline CDR1 GTSNPN, CDR2 SVGIG (reference sequence). V dropped 3 bases and J dropped 9 bases, with 12 bases sitting between them. The CDR3, as DNA: TGTGCCTGGAGAAAAGATTCAGGGCAGTACTTC. This sequence encodes CAWRKDSGQYF.

The chain employs TRBV11-2 and TRBJ2-2, with TRBD1 matching 7 bases. This CDR3 is 16 amino acids long. Per the germline V gene, CDR1 is SGHAT and CDR2 is FQNNGV. With V trimmed by 1 base and J by 4 bases, 6 bases remained unmatched. CDR3 amino acids: CASSLVYTGATGELFF. The CDR3 region has the DNA TGTGCCAGCAGCTTAGTGTACACAGGGGCCACCGGGGAGCTGTTTTTT.

Remarks on this clonotype: The CDR3 end shows no conserved phenylalanine or tryptophan, and so a read error is likely. The chain carries TRBV28 and TRBJ2-3; D call uncertain. Germline V gives CDR1 MDHEN, CDR2 SYDVKM. The V end was cut by 3 bases, the J end by 0 bases, with 4 bases between. CDR3 size: 13 residues. CDR3 sequence reads: CASSLPSTDTQYS. The CDR3 DNA reads TGTGCCAGCAGTTTGCCCAGCACAGATACGCAGTATTCT.